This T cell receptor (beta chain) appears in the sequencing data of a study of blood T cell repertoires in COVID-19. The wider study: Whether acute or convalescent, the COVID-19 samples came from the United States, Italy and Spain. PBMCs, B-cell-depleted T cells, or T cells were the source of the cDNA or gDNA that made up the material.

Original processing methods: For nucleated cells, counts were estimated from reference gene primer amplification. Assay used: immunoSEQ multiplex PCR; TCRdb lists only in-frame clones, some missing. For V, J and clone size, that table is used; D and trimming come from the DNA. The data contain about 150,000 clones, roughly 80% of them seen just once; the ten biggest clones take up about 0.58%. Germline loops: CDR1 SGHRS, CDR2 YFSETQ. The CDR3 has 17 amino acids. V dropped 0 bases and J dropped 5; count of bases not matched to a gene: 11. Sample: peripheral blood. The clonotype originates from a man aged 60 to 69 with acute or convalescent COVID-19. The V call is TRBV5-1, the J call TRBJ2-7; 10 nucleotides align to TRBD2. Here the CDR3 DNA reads TGCGCCAGCAGCTTGGCCGCTATAGCGGGAGGCAAGAACGAGCAGTACTTC. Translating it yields CASSLAAIAGGKNEQYF.